These 15 T cell receptor beta chains were all obtained from the same sample, sequenced in a study of post-analysis software for immune sequencing data. Unique molecular identifiers had been added to the TCR beta cDNA libraries. In TCRdb, the PCR reads were re-called with MiXCR into one record per CDR3 protein. The sample includes almost 700,000 distinct CDR3 sequences, around 60% of them seen just once. Their cognate antigens are unknown. Notes on the study in general: In patients, about 5 TRBV segments were more frequent than in controls, with TRBV5-6, TRBV5-1 and TRBV20-1 among them.

The material sequenced was blood. These receptors were taken from a girl aged 2 to 10 with multiple sclerosis.

This chain links TRBV5-1 with TRBJ2-3; D tentatively reads TRBD1 or TRBD2 (5 bases each). The CDR3 covers 15 residues. V was clipped by 3 bases and J by 2 bases, with 13 bases between them. Per the germline V gene, CDR1 is SGHRS and CDR2 is YFSETQ. For the CDR3, the DNA is TGCGCCAGCAGCTATCGGGACGGATTCACAGATACGCAGTATTTT. Its protein is CASSYRDGFTDTQYF.

The chain couples TRBV18 to TRBJ2-1; 9 bases are a match to TRBD1. Germline CDR1 KGHSH, CDR2 LQKENI. V lost 2 bases to trimming and J lost 5 bases; unmatched junction nucleotides: 4. The CDR3 spans 15 residues. In DNA, the CDR3 is TGTGCCAGCTCACCAGGACAGGGGCAACACAATGAGCAGTTCTTC. It is translated as CASSPGQGQHNEQFF.

J is TRBJ2-5 and V is TRBV20-1; 8 positions match TRBD2. The CDR3 is 18 amino acids. V shed 0 bases, J shed 1 base, and the junction held 13 bases outside the gene matches. Germline V gives CDR1 DFQATT, CDR2 SNEGSKA (reference sequence). The CDR3 region is CSARDLGGSGGSQETQYF. CDR3 coding DNA: TGCAGTGCTAGAGATCTAGGTGGGAGCGGGGGTAGCCAAGAGACCCAGTACTTC.

The rearrangement links TRBV6-5 to TRBJ2-5, with 10 bases that match TRBD2. CDR3 length equals 15 residues. Germline CDR1 and CDR2: MNHEY and SVGAGI. Losses at the gene ends were 6 bases for V and 5 bases for J; bases not matched to a gene: 9. This CDR3 reads CASSQQAGGRETQYF. The CDR3 nucleotides read TGTGCCAGCAGCCAGCAAGCGGGGGGGCGGGAGACCCAGTACTTC.

The chain joins TRBV12-3 or TRBV12-4 to TRBJ2-1, with 8 positions matching TRBD2. Trimming cost V 6 bases and J 4 bases; bases outside gene matches: 8. The CDR3 has 15 residues. The CDR3 DNA is TGTGCCAGCAGGACCACTAGCGGCCCATACAATGAGCAGTTCTTC. Encoded protein: CASRTTSGPYNEQFF.

This chain joins TRBV20-1 and TRBJ1-4; D is ambiguous. The CDR3 consists of 11 residues. Trimming stripped 7 bases from V and 2 bases from J, with 5 bases between. CDR1 DFQATT and CDR2 SNEGSKA come from the germline V gene (reference sequence). The CDR3: CSVGTNEKLFF. CDR3 nucleotides: TGCAGTGTGGGTACTAATGAAAAACTGTTTTTT.

This clonotype was detected a few times. The chain recombines TRBV5-1 with TRBJ2-5, with 10 bases fitting TRBD2. This CDR3 has 16 amino acids. V lost 0 bases and J lost 3; bases outside the gene matches: 5. CDR1 is SGHRS and CDR2 is YFSETQ in the germline V gene. The CDR3 sequence is CASSLGGLADKETQYF. The CDR3 DNA follows: TGCGCCAGCAGCTTGGGAGGACTAGCGGATAAAGAGACCCAGTACTTC. Complete variable domain (other parts from reference TRBV5-1 and TRBJ2-5): KAGVTQTPRYLIKTRGQQVTLSCSPISGHRSVSWYQQTPGQGLQFLFEYFSETQRNKGNFPGRFSGRQFSNSRSEMNVSTLELGDSALYLCASSLGGLADKETQYFGPGTRLLVL.

V gene TRBV5-1 combines with J gene TRBJ2-3; a possible D gene is TRBD1 (6 bases). Trimming shortened V by 4 bases and J by 6 bases, and 12 bases separated the two germline ends. This CDR3 comprises 13 residues. Germline CDR1 SGHRS, CDR2 YFSETQ. Written as DNA, the CDR3 is TGCGCCAGCAGCGGCAGGGGATCGGATACGCAGTATTTT. Protein product: CASSGRGSDTQYF.

The V gene is TRBV20-1, the J gene TRBJ2-7, with 10 bases fitting TRBD2. Trimming cost V 6 bases and J 2 bases; bases outside gene matches: 13. Germline V gene lookup returns CDR1 DFQATT and CDR2 SNEGSKA (reference sequence). CDR3 length: 16 amino acids. The CDR3 sequence is CSAQKLAGPKPYEQYF. The CDR3 DNA follows: TGCAGTGCCCAAAAACTAGCGGGGCCTAAACCCTACGAGCAGTACTTC.

This clonotype occurred a few times. The rearrangement uses TRBV6-4 and TRBJ2-1; TRBD2 aligns across 7 bases. The CDR3 has 15 amino acids. From germline, CDR1 is MRHNA and CDR2 SNTAGT. Trimming at V came to 3 bases and at J to 8 bases, leaving 10 bases not matched to a gene. The CDR3 sequence is CASSEEAGLVDEQFF. The CDR3 bases are TGTGCCAGCAGTGAGGAAGCAGGACTAGTTGATGAGCAGTTCTTC.

V gene TRBV7-9 combines with J gene TRBJ1-4; TRBD1 aligns across 7 bases. V dropped 5 bases and J dropped 7; count of bases not matched to a gene: 10. Germline V lookup: CDR1 SEHNR, CDR2 FQNEAQ (reference sequence). The CDR3 sequence is 15 residues long. The CDR3 loop reads CASSPGTGVGEKLFF. The CDR3 DNA sequence: TGTGCCAGCAGCCCCGGTACAGGGGTTGGTGAAAAACTGTTTTTT. Full variable domain (missing parts from reference TRBV7-9 and TRBJ1-4): DTGVSQNPRHKITKRGQNVTFRCDPISEHNRLYWYRQTLGQGPEFLTYFQNEAQLEKSRLLSDRFSAERPKGSFSTLEIQRTEQGDSAMYLCASSPGTGVGEKLFFGSGTQLSVL.

This chain joins TRBV19 and TRBJ2-7; perhaps TRBD2 as D (5 bases). The end of the DNA aligns better with TRBJ2-5, so the J call may be wrong. Germline V CDR1 and CDR2: LNHDA, SQIVND (reference sequence). The CDR3 has 14 amino acids. CDR3 DNA: TGTGCCAGTAGTATAGCCCTAGCCCGGGAGACCCAGTACTTC. Protein: CASSIALARETQYF.

The CDR3 region is CASSAGLRETQYF. The DNA of the CDR3 is TGTGCCAGTAGTGCGGGGCTACGGGAGACCCAGTACTTC. The chain links TRBV19 to TRBJ2-7; perhaps TRBD2 as D (6 bases). The assigned J gene may be wrong: the sequence end matches TRBJ2-5 better. The CDR3 covers 13 residues. Germline loops: CDR1 LNHDA, CDR2 SQIVND (reference sequence).

This rearrangement joins TRBV24-1 to TRBJ2-5; 12 nucleotides line up with TRBD1. The CDR3 runs to 15 residues. CDR1 is KGHDR and CDR2 is SFDVKD in the germline V gene. V lost 5 bases and J lost 5; bases outside the gene matches: 5. The CDR3 DNA reads TGTGCCACCAGTGTCACCGGGACAGGGGGCGAGACCCAGTACTTC. Translation: CATSVTGTGGETQYF.

The chain employs TRBV29-1 and TRBJ1-2; D not resolved. The CDR3 is 13 residues long. Trimming took 4 bases from V and 0 from J, leaving 9 bases between them. Germline values: CDR1 SQVTM, CDR2 ANQGSEA. The CDR3 region has the DNA TGCAGCGTTGCGGCAGGAACTAACTATGGCTACACCTTC. Amino acids: CSVAAGTNYGYTF.